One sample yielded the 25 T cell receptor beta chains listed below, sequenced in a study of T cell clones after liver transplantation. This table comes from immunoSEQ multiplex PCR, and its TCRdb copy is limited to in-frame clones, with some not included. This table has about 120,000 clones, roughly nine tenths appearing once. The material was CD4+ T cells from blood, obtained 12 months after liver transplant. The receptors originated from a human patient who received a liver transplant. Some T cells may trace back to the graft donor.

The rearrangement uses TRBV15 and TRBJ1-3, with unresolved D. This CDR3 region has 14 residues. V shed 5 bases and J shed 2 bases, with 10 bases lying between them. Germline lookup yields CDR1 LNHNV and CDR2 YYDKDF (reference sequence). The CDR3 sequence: CATSEGGPGNTIYF. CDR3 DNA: TGTGCCACCAGCGAAGGCGGGCCTGGAAACACCATATATTTT.

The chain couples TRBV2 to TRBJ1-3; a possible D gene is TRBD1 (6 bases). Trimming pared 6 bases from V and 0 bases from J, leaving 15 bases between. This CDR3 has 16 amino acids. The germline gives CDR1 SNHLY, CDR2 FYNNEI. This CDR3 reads CASSPGGAHSGNTIYF. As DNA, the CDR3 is TGTGCCAGCAGCCCCGGGGGGGCTCACTCTGGAAACACCATATATTTT.

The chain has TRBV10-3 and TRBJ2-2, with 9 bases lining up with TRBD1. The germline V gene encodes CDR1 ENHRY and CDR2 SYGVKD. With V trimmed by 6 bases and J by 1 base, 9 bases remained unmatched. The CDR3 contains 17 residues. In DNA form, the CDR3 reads TGTGCCATCAGCCCTGCGGGACAGGGTGTGAACACCGGGGAGCTGTTTTTT. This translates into CAISPAGQGVNTGELFF.

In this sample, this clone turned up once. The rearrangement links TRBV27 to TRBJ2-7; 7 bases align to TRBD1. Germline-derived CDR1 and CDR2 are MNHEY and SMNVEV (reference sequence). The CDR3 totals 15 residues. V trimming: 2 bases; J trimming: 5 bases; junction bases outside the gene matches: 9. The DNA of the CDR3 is TGTGCCAGCAGTTTACGCCAAAACAGGGGAGACGAGCAGTACTTC. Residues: CASSLRQNRGDEQYF.

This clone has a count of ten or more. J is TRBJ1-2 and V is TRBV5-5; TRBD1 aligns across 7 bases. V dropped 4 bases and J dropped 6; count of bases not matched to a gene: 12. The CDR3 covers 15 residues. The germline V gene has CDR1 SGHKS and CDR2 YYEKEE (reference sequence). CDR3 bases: TGTGCCAGCAGCCGGAACAGACAGGGCGGGAATGGCTACACCTTC. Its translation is CASSRNRQGGNGYTF.

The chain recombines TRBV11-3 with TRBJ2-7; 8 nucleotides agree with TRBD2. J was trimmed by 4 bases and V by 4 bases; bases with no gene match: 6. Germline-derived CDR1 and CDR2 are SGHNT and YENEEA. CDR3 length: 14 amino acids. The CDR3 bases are TGTGCCAGCAGCTCCACGACTAGCGATTACGAGCAGTACTTC. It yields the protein CASSSTTSDYEQYF.

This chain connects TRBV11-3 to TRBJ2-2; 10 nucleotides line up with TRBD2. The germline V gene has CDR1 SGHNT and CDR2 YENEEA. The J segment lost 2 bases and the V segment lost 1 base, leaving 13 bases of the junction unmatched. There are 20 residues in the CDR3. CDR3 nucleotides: TGTGCCAGCAGCTTAGTTGGCCTAGCGGGAGCGAAGGGTAACACCGGGGAGCTGTTTTTT. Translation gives CASSLVGLAGAKGNTGELFF.

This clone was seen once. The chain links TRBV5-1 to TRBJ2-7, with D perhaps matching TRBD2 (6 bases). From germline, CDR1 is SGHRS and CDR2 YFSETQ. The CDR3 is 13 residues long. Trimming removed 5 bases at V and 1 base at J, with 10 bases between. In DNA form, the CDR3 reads TGCGCCAGCAGGGCGGGAACTTCCTACGAGCAGTACTTC. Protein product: CASRAGTSYEQYF.

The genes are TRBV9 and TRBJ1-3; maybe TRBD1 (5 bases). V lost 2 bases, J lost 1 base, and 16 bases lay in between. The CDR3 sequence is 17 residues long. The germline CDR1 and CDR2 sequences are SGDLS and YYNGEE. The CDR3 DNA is TGTGCCAGCAGCGTGGCCACGAGCGGGGGATCTGGAAACACCATATATTTT. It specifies CASSVATSGGSGNTIYF.

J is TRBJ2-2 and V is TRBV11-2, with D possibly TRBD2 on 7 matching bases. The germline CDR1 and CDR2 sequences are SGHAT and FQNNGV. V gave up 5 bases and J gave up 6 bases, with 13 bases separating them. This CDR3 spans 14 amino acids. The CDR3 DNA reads TGTGCCAGCAGCGAACACGGGGGGCCCGGGGAGCTGTTTTTT. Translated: CASSEHGGPGELFF.

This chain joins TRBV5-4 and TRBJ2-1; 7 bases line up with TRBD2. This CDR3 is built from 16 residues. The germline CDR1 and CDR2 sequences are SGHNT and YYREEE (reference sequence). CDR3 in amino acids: CAMRSPGRSSYNEQFF. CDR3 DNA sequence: TGTGCAATGCGGTCTCCCGGGAGGAGCTCCTACAATGAGCAGTTCTTC.

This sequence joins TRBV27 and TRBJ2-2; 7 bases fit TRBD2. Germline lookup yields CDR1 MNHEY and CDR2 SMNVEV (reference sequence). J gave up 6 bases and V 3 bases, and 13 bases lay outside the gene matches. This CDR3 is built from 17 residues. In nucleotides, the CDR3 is TGTGCCAGCAGTTTTCAGAAAGCGGGATACTACGCCGGGGAGCTGTTTTTT. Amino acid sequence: CASSFQKAGYYAGELFF.

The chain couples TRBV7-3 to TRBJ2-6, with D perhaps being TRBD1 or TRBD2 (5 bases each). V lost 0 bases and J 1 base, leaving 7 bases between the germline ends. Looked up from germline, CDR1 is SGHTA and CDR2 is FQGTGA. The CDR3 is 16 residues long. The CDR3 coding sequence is TGTGCCAGCAGCTTAACGAGGGGTTCTGGGGCCAACGTCCTGACTTTC. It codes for CASSLTRGSGANVLTF. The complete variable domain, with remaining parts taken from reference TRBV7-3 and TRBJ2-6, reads GAGVSQTPSNKVTEKGKYVELRCDPISGHTALYWYRQSLGQGPEFLIYFQGTGAADDSGLPNDRFFAVRPEGSVSTLKIQRTERGDSAVYLCASSLTRGSGANVLTFGAGSRLTVL.

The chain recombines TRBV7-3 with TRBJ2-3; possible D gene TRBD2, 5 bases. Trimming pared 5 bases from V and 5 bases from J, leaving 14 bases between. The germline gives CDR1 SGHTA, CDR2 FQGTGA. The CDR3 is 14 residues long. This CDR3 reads CASSPGLFGDTQYF. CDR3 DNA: TGTGCCAGCAGCCCTGGACTGTTCGGAGATACGCAGTATTTT. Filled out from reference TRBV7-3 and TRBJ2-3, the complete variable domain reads GAGVSQTPSNKVTEKGKYVELRCDPISGHTALYWYRQSLGQGPEFLIYFQGTGAADDSGLPNDRFFAVRPEGSVSTLKIQRTERGDSAVYLCASSPGLFGDTQYFGPGTRLTVL.

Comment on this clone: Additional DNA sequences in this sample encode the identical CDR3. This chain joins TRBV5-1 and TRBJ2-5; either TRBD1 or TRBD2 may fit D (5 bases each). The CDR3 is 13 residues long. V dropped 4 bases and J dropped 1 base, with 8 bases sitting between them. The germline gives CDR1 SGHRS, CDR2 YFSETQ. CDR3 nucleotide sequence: TGCGCCAGCAGCGGGGGTGGCCAAGAGACCCAGTACTTC. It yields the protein CASSGGGQETQYF.

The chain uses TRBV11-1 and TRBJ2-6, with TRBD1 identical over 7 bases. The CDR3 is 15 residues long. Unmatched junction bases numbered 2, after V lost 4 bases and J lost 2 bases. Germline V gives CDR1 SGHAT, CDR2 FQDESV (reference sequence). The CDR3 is CASSSQGAGANVLTF. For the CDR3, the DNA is TGTGCCAGCAGCTCGCAGGGGGCTGGGGCCAACGTCCTGACTTTC.

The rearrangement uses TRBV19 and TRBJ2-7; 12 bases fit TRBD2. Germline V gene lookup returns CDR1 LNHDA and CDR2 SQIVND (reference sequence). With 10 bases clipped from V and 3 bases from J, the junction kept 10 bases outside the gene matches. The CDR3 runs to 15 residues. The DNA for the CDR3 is TGTGCCACCCGAAGGGCTAGCGGGAGGGACTACGAGCAGTACTTC. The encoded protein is CATRRASGRDYEQYF.

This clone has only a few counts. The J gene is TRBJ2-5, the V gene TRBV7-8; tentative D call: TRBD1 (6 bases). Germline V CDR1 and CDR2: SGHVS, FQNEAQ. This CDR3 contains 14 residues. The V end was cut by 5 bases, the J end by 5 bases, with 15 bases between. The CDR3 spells CASSPATGLETQYF. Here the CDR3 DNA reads TGTGCCAGCAGCCCCGCCACAGGGTTGGAGACCCAGTACTTC.

The CDR3 reads CASSIGGLAVYNEQFF. The CDR3 bases are TGTGCCAGTAGTATAGGGGGACTAGCGGTCTACAATGAGCAGTTCTTC. This chain joins TRBV19 and TRBJ2-1, with 11 bases matching TRBD2. With V trimmed by 1 base and J by 3 bases, 2 bases remained unmatched. The CDR3 extends over 16 amino acids. CDR1 is LNHDA and CDR2 is SQIVND in the germline V gene (reference sequence).

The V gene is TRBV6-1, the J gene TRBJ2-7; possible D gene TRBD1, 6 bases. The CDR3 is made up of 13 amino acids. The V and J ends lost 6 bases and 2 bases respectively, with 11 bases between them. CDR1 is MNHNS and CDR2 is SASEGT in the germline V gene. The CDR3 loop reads CASSTGKAYEQYF. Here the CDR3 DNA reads TGTGCCAGCAGCACAGGGAAGGCCTACGAGCAGTACTTC.

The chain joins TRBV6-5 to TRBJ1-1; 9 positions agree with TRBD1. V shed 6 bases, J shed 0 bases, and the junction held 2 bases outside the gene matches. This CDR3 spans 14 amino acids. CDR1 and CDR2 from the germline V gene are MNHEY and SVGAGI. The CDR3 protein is CASRRQGVNTEAFF. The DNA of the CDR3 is TGTGCCAGCAGACGACAGGGGGTGAACACTGAAGCTTTCTTT.

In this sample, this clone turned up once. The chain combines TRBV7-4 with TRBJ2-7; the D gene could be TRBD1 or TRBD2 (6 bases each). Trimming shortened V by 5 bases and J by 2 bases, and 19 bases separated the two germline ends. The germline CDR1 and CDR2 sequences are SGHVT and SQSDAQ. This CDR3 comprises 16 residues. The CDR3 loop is CASSARGTPLTYEQYF. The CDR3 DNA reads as TGTGCCAGCAGCGCTCGGGGGACACCACTAACCTACGAGCAGTACTTC.

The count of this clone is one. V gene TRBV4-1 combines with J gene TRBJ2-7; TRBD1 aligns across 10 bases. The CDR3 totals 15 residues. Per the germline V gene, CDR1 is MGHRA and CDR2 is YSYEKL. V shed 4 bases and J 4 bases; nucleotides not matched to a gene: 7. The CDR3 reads CASSLSRGQGYEQYF. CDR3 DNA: TGCGCCAGCAGCCTGAGCCGGGGACAGGGGTACGAGCAGTACTTC.

The CDR3 spells CASRGYIEGTEAFF. The CDR3 region has the DNA TGTGCCAGTAGGGGGTACATCGAGGGGACTGAAGCTTTCTTT. The chain carries TRBV19 and TRBJ1-1; D may be TRBD1 (5 bases). The V and J ends lost 6 bases and 5 bases respectively, with 16 bases between them. CDR3 length: 14 residues. Looked up from germline, CDR1 is LNHDA and CDR2 is SQIVND (reference sequence). The complete variable domain, with remaining parts taken from reference TRBV19 and TRBJ1-1, reads DGGITQSPKYLFRKEGQNVTLSCEQNLNHDAMYWYRQDPGQGLRLIYYSQIVNDFQKGDIAEGYSVSREKKESFPLTVTSAQKNPTAFYLCASRGYIEGTEAFFGQGTRLTVV.

CDR3 protein: CASSQGLQETGNTIYF. In nucleotides, the CDR3 is TGCGCCAGCAGCCAGGGTCTACAAGAGACTGGAAACACCATATATTTT. The V gene is TRBV4-3, the J gene TRBJ1-3; D not certain. Germline V gene lookup returns CDR1 LGHNA and CDR2 YSLEER. This CDR3 contains 16 residues. Trimming shortened V by 3 bases and J by 2 bases, and 14 bases separated the two germline ends.